Sequencing of this TCR beta chain was carried out in a study of blood T cells in healthy people across ages. About the study: Capturing about one barcoded beta molecule per two T cells was achieved by template switching.

The sample holds many counts of this clonotype. A sample-barcoded 5' primer and a J-beta primer mix were used in a second PCR of roughly 7 to 11 cycles. TCRdb independently ran MiXCR on the 5' RACE reads; one entry per CDR3 protein. This table has fewer than 800,000 distinct CDR3 sequences, more than 20% appearing once. Trimming cost V 3 bases and J 6 bases; bases outside gene matches: 7. Germline assignment: CDR1 SGHTA and CDR2 FQGNSA. There are 14 residues in the CDR3. Material for sequencing was blood. The gene calls are TRBV7-2 and TRBJ2-7; 8 bases line up with TRBD2. The TCR originated in a man aged 65 to 79 in good health. As DNA, the CDR3 is TGTGCCAGCAGCTTTCCCGGGACTAGACGCGAGCAGTACTTC. Amino acid sequence: CASSFPGTRREQYF.